Below are 6 T cell receptor beta chains sequenced from a single sample in a study of shared T cell receptors in the human thymus. Produced via immunoSEQ multiplex PCR; TCRdb's table is partial and in-frame only. The sample yields 700,000 to 750,000 clones, 70% to 90% seen once. Separately, the same data were catalogued under a study of human thymus T cells.

The specimen sequenced was thymocytes. Receptor source: a girl under three years old with a congenital heart defect.

This chain links TRBV9 with TRBJ2-7, with 12 bases matching TRBD1. The CDR3 contains 15 residues. CDR1 and CDR2 from the germline V gene are SGDLS and YYNGEE. V shed 4 bases, J shed 4 bases, and the junction held 6 bases outside the gene matches. This chain's CDR3 is CASSPPGQGAYEQYF. Here the CDR3 DNA reads TGTGCCAGCAGCCCCCCGGGACAGGGGGCATACGAGCAGTACTTC.

V and J are TRBV7-9 and TRBJ1-1; the match to TRBD1 covers 10 bases. J gave up 5 bases and V 3 bases, and 6 bases lay outside the gene matches. This CDR3 has 15 residues. The germline V gene has CDR1 SEHNR and CDR2 FQNEAQ (reference sequence). The CDR3 nucleotides are TGTGCCAGCAGCTTTGGGGGGGACAGGGGAACTGAAGCTTTCTTT. It is translated as CASSFGGDRGTEAFF.

This chain links TRBV6-6 with TRBJ2-7, with D possibly TRBD1 on 5 matching bases. The CDR3 extends over 13 amino acids. V dropped 0 bases and J dropped 6 bases, with 9 bases sitting between them. CDR1 MNHNY and CDR2 SVGAGI come from the germline V gene (reference sequence). The CDR3 loop reads CASSYSTAPEQYF. DNA for the CDR3: TGTGCCAGCAGTTACTCGACAGCCCCCGAGCAGTACTTC.

The V call is TRBV4-3, the J call TRBJ2-5, with D perhaps matching TRBD2 (5 bases). The germline gives CDR1 LGHNA, CDR2 YSLEER. The V end lost 0 bases, the J end lost 4 bases, and 12 bases lay between the germline ends. CDR3 length equals 15 residues. The chain's CDR3 is CASSQDGGEGETQYF. The CDR3 region has the DNA TGCGCCAGCAGCCAAGATGGAGGCGAGGGAGAGACCCAGTACTTC.

V gene TRBV15 combines with J gene TRBJ1-4; 8 bases map to TRBD1. Per the germline V gene, CDR1 is LNHNV and CDR2 is YYDKDF (reference sequence). Trimming at V came to 0 bases and at J to 0 bases, leaving 6 bases not matched to a gene. There are 18 residues in the CDR3. The CDR3: CATSRDEDREATNEKLFF. The CDR3 bases are TGTGCCACCAGCAGAGATGAGGACAGGGAAGCAACTAATGAAAAACTGTTTTTT.

The CDR3 DNA reads as TGCAGCGTTCAACAGGAATATGGCTACACCTTC. Residues: CSVQQEYGYTF. The chain couples TRBV29-1 to TRBJ1-2; D is possibly TRBD1 (5 bases). The ends were cut back, 5 bases at V and 5 bases at J, with 9 bases in the middle. The CDR3 is 11 residues long. Germline CDR1 reads SQVTM; CDR2 reads ANQGSEA.